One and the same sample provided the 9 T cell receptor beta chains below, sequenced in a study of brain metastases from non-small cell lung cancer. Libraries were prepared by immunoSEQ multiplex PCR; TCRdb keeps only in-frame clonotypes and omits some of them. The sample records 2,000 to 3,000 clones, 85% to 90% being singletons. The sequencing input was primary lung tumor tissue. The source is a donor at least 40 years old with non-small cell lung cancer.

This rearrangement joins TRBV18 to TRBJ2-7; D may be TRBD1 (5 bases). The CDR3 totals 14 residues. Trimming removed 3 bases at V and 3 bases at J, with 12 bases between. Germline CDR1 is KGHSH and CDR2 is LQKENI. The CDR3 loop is CASSPVLGVYEQYF. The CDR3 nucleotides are TGTGCCAGCTCACCGGTCCTAGGGGTCTACGAGCAGTACTTC.

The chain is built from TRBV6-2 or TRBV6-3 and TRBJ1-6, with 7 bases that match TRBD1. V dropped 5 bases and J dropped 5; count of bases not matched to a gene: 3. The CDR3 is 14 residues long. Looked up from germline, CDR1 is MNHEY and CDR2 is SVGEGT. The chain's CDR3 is CASSPGQNNSPLHF. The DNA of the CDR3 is TGTGCCAGCAGTCCGGGACAGAATAATTCACCCCTCCACTTT.

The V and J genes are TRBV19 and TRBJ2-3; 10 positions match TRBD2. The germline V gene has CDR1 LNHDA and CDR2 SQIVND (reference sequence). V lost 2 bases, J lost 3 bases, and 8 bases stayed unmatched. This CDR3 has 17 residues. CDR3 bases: TGTGCCAGTAGTATACCGGGACTAGCGAGGGAGACAGATACGCAGTATTTT. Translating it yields CASSIPGLARETDTQYF.

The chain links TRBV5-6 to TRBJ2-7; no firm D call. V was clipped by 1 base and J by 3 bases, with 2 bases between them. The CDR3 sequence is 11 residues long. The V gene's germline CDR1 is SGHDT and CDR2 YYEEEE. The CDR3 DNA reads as TGTGCCAGCAGCTTGAACTACGAGCAGTACTTC. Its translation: CASSLNYEQYF.

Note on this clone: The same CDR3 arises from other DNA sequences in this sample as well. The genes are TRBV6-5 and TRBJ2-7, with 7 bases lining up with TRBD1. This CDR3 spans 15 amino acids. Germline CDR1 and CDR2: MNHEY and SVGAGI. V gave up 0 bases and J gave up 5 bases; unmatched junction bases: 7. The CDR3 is CASSYSFSGGNEQYF. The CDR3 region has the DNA TGTGCCAGCAGTTACTCGTTTTCAGGGGGTAACGAGCAGTACTTC.

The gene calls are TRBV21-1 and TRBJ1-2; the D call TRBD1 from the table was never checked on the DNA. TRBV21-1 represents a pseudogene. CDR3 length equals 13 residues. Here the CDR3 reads CASSKTQVYGYTF. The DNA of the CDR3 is TGTGCCAGCAGCAAAACCCAGGTCTATGGCTACACCTTC.

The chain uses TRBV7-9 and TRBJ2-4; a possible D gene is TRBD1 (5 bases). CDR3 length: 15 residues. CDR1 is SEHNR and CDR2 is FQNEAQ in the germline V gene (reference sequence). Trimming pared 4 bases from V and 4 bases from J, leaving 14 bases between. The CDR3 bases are TGTGCCAGCAGCTGGCAGGGAAGAGGTAAAAACATTCAGTACTTC. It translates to CASSWQGRGKNIQYF.

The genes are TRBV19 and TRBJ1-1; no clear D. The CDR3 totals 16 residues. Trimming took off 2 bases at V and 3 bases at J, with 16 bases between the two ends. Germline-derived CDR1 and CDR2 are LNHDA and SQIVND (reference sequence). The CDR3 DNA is TGTGCCAGTAGTATATACGTCCCAGGACGGGACACTGAAGCTTTCTTT. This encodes CASSIYVPGRDTEAFF.

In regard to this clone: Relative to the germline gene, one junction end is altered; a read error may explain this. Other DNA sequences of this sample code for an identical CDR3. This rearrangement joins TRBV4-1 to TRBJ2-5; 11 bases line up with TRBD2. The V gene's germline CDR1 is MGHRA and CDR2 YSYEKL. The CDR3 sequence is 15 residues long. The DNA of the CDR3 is TGCGCCAGCAGCCTACTAGCGGGAGAGCAAGAGACCCAATACTTC. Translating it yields CASSLLAGEQETQYF.